These T cell receptor beta chains were read from a single sample in a study of cytomegalovirus exposure and HLA in healthy donors. Some clones are missing from TCRdb's copy, which holds only in-frame ones; the method was immunoSEQ multiplex PCR. Of about 130,000 clones detected, over 60% appear once; the ten largest clones hold approximately 13%. Specimen: PBMCs. Source of these receptors: a woman aged 60-75 years in good health and CMV-seropositive. Both conserved end residues are part of each CDR3. The order of the fields is D gene, clone size, J gene, V gene, CDR3 protein, CDR3 DNA. D genes are given only for firm matches. Clone sizes are given selectively: once, few, many, or a class where the clone is expanded.

. . TRBJ2-2 TRBV2 CASIPDRNTGELFF TGTGCCAGCATCCCGGACAGAAACACCGGGGAGCTGTTTTTT
TRBD1 once TRBJ1-2 TRBV7-9 CASRGTAYGYTF TGTGCCAGCAGGGGGACAGCCTATGGCTACACCTTC
TRBD1 . TRBJ2-6 TRBV9 CASSYRDSSSGANVLTF TGTGCCAGCAGCTACCGGGACAGTTCGTCTGGGGCCAACGTCCTGACTTTC
TRBD1 . TRBJ2-5 TRBV6-6 CASSSGGGETQYF TGTGCCAGCAGCTCAGGGGGCGGGGAGACCCAGTACTTC
. . TRBJ1-6 TRBV27 CASSFRDSPLHF TGTGCCAGCAGTTTTAGAGATTCACCCCTCCACTTT
TRBD2 . TRBJ2-1 TRBV13 CASSETSGGPNEQFF TGTGCCAGCAGCGAAACTAGCGGGGGGCCCAATGAGCAGTTCTTC
. . TRBJ1-2 TRBV7-3 CASSLNPGSSYGYTF TGTGCCAGCAGCCTAAATCCGGGAAGCAGCTATGGCTACACCTTC
. . TRBJ1-5 TRBV27 CASSLFWQDNQPQHF TGTGCCAGCAGTTTATTTTGGCAGGACAATCAGCCCCAGCATTTT
TRBD2 . TRBJ2-1 TRBV7-2 CASSLVSRTSGGNEQFF TGTGCCAGCAGCTTGGTTTCCAGGACTAGCGGTGGCAATGAGCAGTTCTTC
TRBD1 . TRBJ1-1 TRBV28 CASHTPTGGGGVGAFF TGTGCCAGCCATACCCCGACAGGGGGCGGGGGCGTGGGTGCTTTCTTT
. . TRBJ1-1 TRBV4-2 CASSQVTRLGGVGTEAFF TGTGCCAGCAGCCAAGTTACCCGTTTAGGGGGTGTAGGTACTGAAGCTTTCTTT
. few TRBJ1-1 TRBV15 CATSRDDSRGTEAFF TGTGCCACCAGCAGAGATGATTCCCGGGGCACTGAAGCTTTCTTT
. . TRBJ1-2 TRBV18 CASSPSARDYGYTF TGTGCCAGCTCACCATCGGCCCGGGACTATGGCTACACCTTC
TRBD2 . TRBJ2-1 TRBV7-2 CASSIGTSGILDEQFF TGTGCCAGCAGCATCGGGACTAGCGGGATCCTAGATGAGCAGTTCTTC
TRBD2 . TRBJ2-7 TRBV7-9 CASSWGQRGSSYEQYF TGTGCCAGCAGCTGGGGGCAGCGGGGGAGCTCCTACGAGCAGTACTTC
. . TRBJ2-5 TRBV7-8 CASSLQTARGETQYF TGTGCCAGCAGCTTGCAGACAGCCCGGGGGGAGACCCAGTACTTC
TRBD1 few TRBJ2-6 TRBV4-3 CASSFYRGSGANVLTF TGCGCCAGCAGCTTTTACAGGGGATCTGGGGCCAACGTCCTGACTTTC
. . TRBJ2-3 TRBV4-3 CASSQESFSAGQDTQYF TGCGCCAGCAGCCAAGAGAGTTTTTCCGCGGGTCAAGATACGCAGTATTTT
. . TRBJ1-3 TRBV19 CASTKLGHTTKDSGNTIYF TGTGCCAGCACCAAGCTGGGACATACAACCAAAGACTCTGGAAACACCATATATTTT
TRBD1 . TRBJ2-7 TRBV27 CASSSPPGGAGEQYF TGTGCCAGCAGTTCACCTCCAGGGGGCGCGGGGGAGCAGTACTTC
TRBD1 . TRBJ2-7 TRBV18 CASSPRGQGNGPTWDEQYF TGTGCCAGCTCACCTCGCGGACAGGGTAATGGCCCGACGTGGGACGAGCAGTACTTC
TRBD1 . TRBJ2-5 TRBV29-1 CSVSDRDQETQYF TGCAGCGTATCTGACAGGGACCAAGAGACCCAGTACTTC
. . TRBJ1-1 TRBV7-8 CASSPTGVNTEAFF TGTGCCAGCAGCCCCACAGGAGTGAACACTGAAGCTTTCTTT
TRBD2 . TRBJ2-7 TRBV7-2 CASSLGSGASSYEQYF TGTGCCAGCAGCTTAGGTAGCGGGGCAAGCTCCTACGAGCAGTACTTC
TRBD1 . TRBJ1-4 TRBV4-3 CASSQEGQGSTNEKLFF TGCGCCAGCAGCCAAGAAGGACAGGGGAGTACTAATGAAAAACTGTTTTTT
. once TRBJ1-5 TRBV5-5 CASSRDTQGGQPQHF TGTGCCAGCAGCCGGGACACACAGGGTGGTCAGCCCCAGCATTTT
TRBD2 few TRBJ2-3 TRBV7-6 CASSLDQRGTQYF TGTGCCAGCAGCTTAGATCAGCGGGGGACGCAGTATTTT
TRBD1 . TRBJ1-1 TRBV2 CASRTGDGTEAFF TGTGCCAGCAGGACAGGGGACGGGACTGAAGCTTTCTTT
. . TRBJ1-2 TRBV5-8 CASSLASLNYGYTF TGTGCCAGCAGCTTGGCCTCCCTGAACTATGGCTACACCTTC
TRBD1 . TRBJ1-2 TRBV29-1 CSVDAVGAGGDNYGYTF TGCAGCGTTGATGCGGTTGGGGCAGGGGGCGATAACTATGGCTACACCTTC
TRBD2 . TRBJ2-5 TRBV29-1 CSVVASGKETQYF TGCAGCGTTGTGGCTAGCGGCAAAGAGACCCAGTACTTC
TRBD1 . TRBJ1-1 TRBV18 CASSQGQTNTEAFF TGTGCCAGCTCACAGGGACAGACAAACACTGAAGCTTTCTTT
TRBD2 few TRBJ2-1 TRBV4-1 CASRATSGDYNEQFF TGCGCCAGCAGGGCCACTAGCGGTGACTACAATGAGCAGTTCTTC
. . TRBJ2-5 TRBV7-9 CASTNLGGAETQYF TGTGCCAGCACCAATTTGGGGGGGGCAGAGACCCAGTACTTC
TRBD2 few TRBJ2-3 TRBV11-2 CASSSLAGSDTQYF TGTGCCAGCAGCTCGCTAGCGGGATCAGATACGCAGTATTTT
. . TRBJ2-5 TRBV11-1 CASSLGGTVVETQYF TGTGCCAGCAGCTTAGGCGGGACAGTGGTTGAGACCCAGTACTTC
. . TRBJ2-1 TRBV5-6 CASSLYSTLYNEQFF TGTGCCAGCAGCTTGTACAGTACCCTCTACAATGAGCAGTTCTTC
. . TRBJ2-7 TRBV14 CASSLNRDEQYF TGTGCCAGCAGCCTAAACAGGGACGAGCAGTACTTC
TRBD2 . TRBJ2-1 TRBV5-1 CASSYNVFGGGRAANEQFF TGCGCCAGCAGCTACAACGTTTTCGGTGGCGGGAGGGCCGCGAATGAGCAGTTCTTC
TRBD1 once TRBJ1-2 TRBV9 CASSVAAGGLWGYTF TGTGCCAGCAGCGTAGCTGCAGGGGGCTTATGGGGCTACACCTTC
TRBD2 . TRBJ2-2 TRBV29-1 CSVPGLGAGELFF TGCAGCGTCCCGGGACTAGGGGCCGGGGAGCTGTTTTTT
TRBD1 . TRBJ1-1 TRBV18 CASSPRQGTDTEAFF TGTGCCAGCTCACCCCGACAGGGTACGGACACTGAAGCTTTCTTT
. few TRBJ1-1 TRBV9 CASSVGLLRGGDTEAFF TGTGCCAGCAGCGTAGGCCTCCTAAGGGGCGGGGACACTGAAGCTTTCTTT
. . TRBJ1-5 TRBV12-5 CASGTGTHGNQPQHF TGTGCTAGTGGTACAGGCACCCATGGCAATCAGCCCCAGCATTTT
. . TRBJ1-4 TRBV5-1 CASSRMAATNEKLFF TGCGCCAGCAGCCGAATGGCCGCAACTAATGAAAAACTGTTTTTT
TRBD1 few TRBJ1-6 TRBV5-1 CASRGGGQENSPLHF TGCGCCAGCAGGGGGGGCGGACAGGAGAATTCACCCCTCCACTTT
TRBD1 . TRBJ2-1 TRBV11-3 CASSLDSGTGGFSEQFF TGTGCCAGCAGCTTAGATTCCGGGACAGGGGGATTCAGTGAGCAGTTCTTC
TRBD2 . TRBJ2-7 TRBV6-6 CASSPGSGGEQYF TGTGCCAGCAGTCCGGGTTCGGGGGGCGAGCAGTACTTC